These 28 T cell receptor beta chains were sequenced from one sample in a study of blood T cell repertoires in COVID-19. The data were produced by immunoSEQ multiplex PCR, yet TCRdb's version contains in-frame clones alone and is incomplete. The data show some 180,000 clones, approximately 80% seen once. What was sequenced was peripheral blood. These receptors were obtained from a human donor in a cohort sampled during active COVID-19.

This chain joins TRBV3-1 (or the pseudogene TRBV3-2) and TRBJ1-6; D gene unclear. CDR3 size: 16 residues. V lost 0 bases and J 9 bases, leaving 15 bases between the germline ends. Germline loops: CDR1 LGHDT, CDR2 YNNKEL (reference sequence). The CDR3, as DNA: TGTGCCAGCAGCCAAGATCCCGGTGCCTCCCTTTCACCCCTCCACTTT. Its protein product is CASSQDPGASLSPLHF.

The chain is built from TRBV9 and TRBJ2-2; 9 bases fit TRBD1. Germline-derived CDR1 and CDR2 are SGDLS and YYNGEE. The CDR3 has 16 amino acids. Trimming took 0 bases from V and 7 from J; bases not matched to a gene: 7. The chain's CDR3 is CASSVVGQGSSGELFF. CDR3 in DNA: TGTGCCAGCAGCGTAGTAGGACAGGGGTCCAGCGGGGAGCTGTTTTTT.

The chain employs TRBV6-6 and TRBJ1-3; 7 nucleotides agree with TRBD1. Germline CDR1 reads MNHNY; CDR2 reads SVGAGI (reference sequence). The CDR3 contains 16 residues. V lost 5 bases, J lost 5 bases, and 12 bases stayed unmatched. The CDR3 DNA sequence: TGTGCCAGCAGTCGCGACAGGGCCCCACGGAGAAACACCATATATTTT. Its protein product is CASSRDRAPRRNTIYF.

The chain has TRBV19 and TRBJ1-4; D gene ambiguous. V was cut by 7 bases and J by 7 bases, with 10 bases left in between. The length of the CDR3 is 12 residues. Germline V gene data show CDR1 as LNHDA and CDR2 as SQIVND (reference sequence). CDR3 nucleotides: TGTGCCAGTATGGCGGTAGGTGAAAAACTGTTTTTT. It codes for CASMAVGEKLFF.

J is TRBJ1-1 and V is TRBV27; a possible D gene is TRBD1 (5 bases). Per germline, CDR1 MNHEY and CDR2 SMNVEV (reference sequence). Trimming cost V 5 bases and J 3 bases, with 13 bases left between them. The CDR3 consists of 14 residues. The DNA of the CDR3 is TGTGCCAGCAGTCTCAGGGTAGAGGACACTGAAGCTTTCTTT. Its translation: CASSLRVEDTEAFF.

V gene TRBV11-1 combines with J gene TRBJ2-7; TRBD1 agrees at 9 bases. With V trimmed by 2 bases and J by 5 bases, 10 bases remained unmatched. CDR1 SGHAT and CDR2 FQDESV come from the germline V gene (reference sequence). The CDR3 loop spans 16 amino acids. The CDR3 protein is CASSLPPGQGIHEQYF. The CDR3 DNA reads as TGTGCCAGCAGCTTACCACCGGGACAGGGCATCCACGAGCAGTACTTC.

This sequence joins TRBV9 and TRBJ2-6, with 7 bases lining up with TRBD1. The CDR3 consists of 18 residues. Germline-derived CDR1 and CDR2 are SGDLS and YYNGEE. With 3 bases clipped from V and 2 bases from J, the junction kept 11 bases outside the gene matches. The CDR3 nucleotides read TGTGCCAGCAGCGCCCCGGACAACAGGGGCCCTGGGGCCAACGTCCTGACTTTC. Translated, it gives CASSAPDNRGPGANVLTF.

The chain joins TRBV18 to TRBJ1-6; 8 bases line up with TRBD1. With 3 bases clipped from V and 6 bases from J, the junction kept 7 bases outside the gene matches. The length of the CDR3 is 16 residues. Per the germline V gene, CDR1 is KGHSH and CDR2 is LQKENI. The CDR3 region is CASSPYGTGLNSPLHF. Written as DNA, the CDR3 is TGTGCCAGCTCACCGTACGGGACAGGACTTAATTCACCCCTCCACTTT.

Written as DNA, the CDR3 is TGTGCCAGCAGCTTAGCGGCGGGGGATACCTACGAGCAGTACTTC. It translates to CASSLAAGDTYEQYF. V is TRBV7-9 and J is TRBJ2-7, with 7 positions matching TRBD2. J lost 2 bases, V lost 0 bases, and 4 bases had no gene match. This CDR3 contains 15 residues. The germline V gene encodes CDR1 SEHNR and CDR2 FQNEAQ (reference sequence).

The chain employs TRBV5-4 and TRBJ2-7; 7 nucleotides agree with TRBD1. Germline V gene lookup returns CDR1 SGHNT and CDR2 YYREEE (reference sequence). V was pared by 4 bases and J by 0 bases, with 10 bases of the junction left unmatched. The CDR3 covers 16 residues. This CDR3 is CASSPGTAHSSYEQYF. The CDR3 DNA reads TGTGCCAGCAGCCCCGGGACAGCCCATTCCTCCTACGAGCAGTACTTC. Full variable domain (outside the CDR3, taken from reference TRBV5-4 and TRBJ2-7): ETGVTQSPTHLIKTRGQQVTLRCSSQSGHNTVSWYQQALGQGPQFIFQYYREEENGRGNFPPRFSGLQFPNYSSELNVNALELDDSALYLCASSPGTAHSSYEQYFGPGTRLTVT.

The chain recombines TRBV5-1 with TRBJ2-1; D is possibly TRBD2 (5 bases). The CDR3 consists of 17 residues. Germline loops: CDR1 SGHRS, CDR2 YFSETQ. The germline V and J ends were trimmed by 3 bases and 0 bases, with 16 bases remaining between them. This CDR3 is CASSSILTGSSYNEQFF. The CDR3 region has the DNA TGCGCCAGCAGCTCCATTTTAACTGGGAGCTCCTACAATGAGCAGTTCTTC.

The V call is TRBV7-6, the J call TRBJ1-4; the match to TRBD1 covers 9 bases. Germline V gene data show CDR1 as SGHVS and CDR2 as FNYEAQ. Trimming cost V 2 bases and J 7 bases; bases outside gene matches: 5. There are 15 residues in the CDR3. This CDR3 reads CASSLSGQGSEKLFF. The CDR3 DNA sequence: TGTGCCAGCAGCTTATCGGGACAGGGCTCTGAAAAACTGTTTTTT.

V and J are TRBV5-4 and TRBJ2-2; 7 bases map to TRBD1. This CDR3 has 17 residues. CDR1 SGHNT and CDR2 YYREEE come from the germline V gene (reference sequence). J was trimmed by 2 bases and V by 0 bases; bases with no gene match: 7. The CDR3 DNA sequence: TGTGCCAGCAGCTTGGGTGGGACAGACAAAAACACCGGGGAGCTGTTTTTT. This gives the protein CASSLGGTDKNTGELFF.

The chain recombines TRBV30 with TRBJ1-6, with TRBD1 matching over 7 bases. The ends lost 2 bases at V and 7 bases at J; junction bases unmatched: 5. Germline V gene sequence: CDR1 GTSNPN, CDR2 SVGIG (reference sequence). The CDR3 length is 14 residues. DNA of the CDR3: TGTGCCTGGAGTTTGATACAGGGGAATTCACCCCTCCACTTT. Its protein product is CAWSLIQGNSPLHF.

CDR3 amino acids: CASSPRGREYEQYF. CDR3 DNA sequence: TGTGCCAGCAGTCCCCGGGGGAGGGAGTACGAGCAGTACTTC. J is TRBJ2-7 and V is TRBV28, with 7 bases aligning to TRBD2. Trimming at V came to 5 bases and at J to 4 bases, leaving 8 bases not matched to a gene. The CDR3 contains 14 residues. The germline V gene has CDR1 MDHEN and CDR2 SYDVKM.

The chain couples TRBV12-3 or TRBV12-4 to TRBJ1-1; 7 bases line up with TRBD1. Losses at the gene ends were 7 bases for V and 0 bases for J; bases not matched to a gene: 2. CDR3 length: 13 amino acids. CDR3 in amino acids: CASKGTVNTEAFF. CDR3 coding DNA: TGTGCCAGCAAGGGGACAGTGAACACTGAAGCTTTCTTT.

The chain is built from TRBV6-5 and TRBJ2-3; 11 nucleotides align to TRBD2. CDR1 is MNHEY, CDR2 SVGAGI, per germline. V gave up 8 bases and J gave up 1 base; unmatched junction bases: 2. CDR3 length equals 14 residues. CDR3 sequence reads: CASELAGGTDTQYF. In DNA form, the CDR3 reads TGTGCCAGCGAACTAGCGGGGGGCACAGATACGCAGTATTTT.

CDR3 in amino acids: CASAHGQGDSPLHF. The CDR3 coding sequence is TGCGCCAGTGCACATGGACAGGGCGATTCACCCCTCCACTTT. The V call is TRBV5-1, the J call TRBJ1-6; 8 positions agree with TRBD1. V lost 8 bases to trimming and J lost 8 bases; unmatched junction nucleotides: 9. The CDR3 covers 14 residues. Looked up from germline, CDR1 is SGHRS and CDR2 is YFSETQ.

In nucleotides, the CDR3 is TGTGCCATCGGGGGACAGGGACTAGGGGAGCAGTACTTC. As protein: CAIGGQGLGEQYF. The chain uses TRBV10-3 and TRBJ2-7; a possible D gene is TRBD1 (9 bases). Germline V gene lookup returns CDR1 ENHRY and CDR2 SYGVKD. Trimming stripped 8 bases from V and 7 bases from J, with 18 bases between. The CDR3 is made up of 13 amino acids.

The V gene is TRBV6-5, the J gene TRBJ2-2, with a tentative D call TRBD1 (6 bases). The CDR3 has 15 residues. Germline V gene lookup returns CDR1 MNHEY and CDR2 SVGAGI. V dropped 6 bases and J dropped 0 bases, with 11 bases sitting between them. The CDR3 region has the DNA TGTGCCAGCAGGGCCGGACAGTCGAACACCGGGGAGCTGTTTTTT. Translating it yields CASRAGQSNTGELFF.

The rearrangement uses TRBV3-1 (or the pseudogene TRBV3-2) and TRBJ2-5; D unresolved. The CDR3 covers 12 residues. The ends were cut back, 4 bases at V and 5 bases at J, with 8 bases in the middle. Germline values: CDR1 LGHDT, CDR2 YNNKEL (reference sequence). CDR3: CASSLASETQYF. CDR3 nucleotide sequence: TGTGCCAGCAGCCTAGCTAGTGAGACCCAGTACTTC.

This clone was seen only a few times. This chain uses TRBV11-3 with TRBJ2-1, with TRBD1 identical over 7 bases. CDR1 is SGHNT and CDR2 is YENEEA in the germline V gene. The CDR3 is made up of 18 amino acids. The junction had 11 bases not matched to a gene; V was cut back by 1 base and J by 2 bases. Here the CDR3 reads CASSLAGWGQNPYNEQFF. CDR3 sequence (DNA): TGTGCCAGCAGCTTAGCAGGCTGGGGACAGAACCCCTACAATGAGCAGTTCTTC.

The chain employs TRBV10-3 and TRBJ2-1, with 9 bases that match TRBD2. This CDR3 comprises 14 residues. The germline gives CDR1 ENHRY, CDR2 SYGVKD. After removal of 7 bases from V and 4 bases from J, the junction contained 5 bases not matched to a gene. The CDR3 nucleotides are TGTGCCATCAAGGGCGGGGGGGGTTACAATGAGCAGTTCTTC. Translation gives CAIKGGGGYNEQFF.

The chain joins TRBV19 to TRBJ2-3, with D tentatively TRBD2 (6 bases). V was cut by 11 bases and J by 0 bases, with 12 bases left in between. Per germline, CDR1 LNHDA and CDR2 SQIVND (reference sequence). CDR3 length: 13 residues. The CDR3 region is CASRDWSTDTQYF. Written as DNA, the CDR3 is TGTGCCTCCCGGGACTGGAGCACAGATACGCAGTATTTT. The whole variable domain, filled in from reference TRBV19 and TRBJ2-3, reads DGGITQSPKYLFRKEGQNVTLSCEQNLNHDAMYWYRQDPGQGLRLIYYSQIVNDFQKGDIAEGYSVSREKKESFPLTVTSAQKNPTAFYLCASRDWSTDTQYFGPGTRLTVL.

The V call is TRBV5-6, the J call TRBJ2-6; 9 positions agree with TRBD2. The CDR3 covers 19 residues. V dropped 4 bases and J dropped 1; count of bases not matched to a gene: 12. CDR1 and CDR2 (germline): SGHDT, YYEEEE. The CDR3 sequence: CASSPLTQRGASGANVLTF. The CDR3 coding sequence is TGTGCCAGCAGCCCCCTCACGCAGCGGGGGGCGTCTGGGGCCAACGTCCTGACTTTC.

This chain connects TRBV3-1 (or the pseudogene TRBV3-2) to TRBJ2-3; D is undetermined. With 3 bases removed from V and 2 bases from J, the gap between germline ends came to 9 bases. The CDR3 covers 14 residues. CDR1 and CDR2 from the germline V gene are LGHDT and YNNKEL (reference sequence). The CDR3 sequence is CASSQAENTDTQYF. In DNA, the CDR3 is TGTGCCAGCAGCCAGGCGGAGAACACAGATACGCAGTATTTT.

For this clone: Other DNA sequences in the same sample also yield this CDR3. The V call is TRBV9, the J call TRBJ1-2; TRBD1 matches 7 bases. The germline CDR1 and CDR2 sequences are SGDLS and YYNGEE. Losses at the gene ends were 2 bases for V and 4 bases for J; bases not matched to a gene: 2. The CDR3 sequence is 13 residues long. CDR3 sequence: CASSVRDSYGYTF. As DNA, the CDR3 is TGTGCCAGCAGCGTTCGGGACAGCTATGGCTACACCTTC.

V and J are TRBV21-1 and TRBJ2-7; the table's D call, TRBD1, was not checked against the DNA. TRBV21-1 is classified as a pseudogene. This CDR3 spans 18 amino acids. In nucleotides, the CDR3 is TGTGCCAGCAGCAAACGCGAAAGCCGGGACAACTTAAGCTACGAGCAGTACTTC. It specifies CASSKRESRDNLSYEQYF.